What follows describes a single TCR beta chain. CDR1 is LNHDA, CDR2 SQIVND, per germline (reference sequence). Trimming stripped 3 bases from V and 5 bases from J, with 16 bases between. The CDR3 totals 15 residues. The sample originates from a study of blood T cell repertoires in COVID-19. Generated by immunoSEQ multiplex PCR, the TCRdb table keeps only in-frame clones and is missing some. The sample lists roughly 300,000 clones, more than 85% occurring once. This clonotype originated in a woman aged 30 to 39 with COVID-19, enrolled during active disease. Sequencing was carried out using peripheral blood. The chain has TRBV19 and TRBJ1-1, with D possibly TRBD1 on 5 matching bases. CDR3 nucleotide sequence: TGTGCCAGTAGTATCCCACATCGGGGGGGTACTGAAGCTTTCTTT. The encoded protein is CASSIPHRGGTEAFF.